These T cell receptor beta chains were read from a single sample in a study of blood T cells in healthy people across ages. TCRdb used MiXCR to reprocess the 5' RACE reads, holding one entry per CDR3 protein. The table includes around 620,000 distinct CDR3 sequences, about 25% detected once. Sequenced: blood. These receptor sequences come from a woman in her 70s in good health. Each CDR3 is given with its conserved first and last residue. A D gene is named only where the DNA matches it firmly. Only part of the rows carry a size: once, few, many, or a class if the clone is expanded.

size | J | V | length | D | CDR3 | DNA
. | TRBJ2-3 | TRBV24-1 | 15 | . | CAVGMDDLDTDTQYF | TGTGCCGTGGGTATGGACGATCTCGACACAGATACGCAGTATTTT
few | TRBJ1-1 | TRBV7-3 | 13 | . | CASSLIQGKEAFF | TGTGCCAGCAGCTTAATACAGGGAAAAGAAGCTTTCTTT
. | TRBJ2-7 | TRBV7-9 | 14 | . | CASSSRDLTYEQYF | TGTGCCAGCAGCTCCCGGGACTTAACCTACGAGCAGTACTTC
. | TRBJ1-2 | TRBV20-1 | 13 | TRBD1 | CRGKGQDNYGYTF | TGCAGGGGGAAAGGACAGGATAACTATGGCTACACCTTC
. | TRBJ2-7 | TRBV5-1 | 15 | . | CASSSNPGSSYEQYF | TGCGCCAGCAGCTCAAATCCGGGTAGCTCCTACGAGCAGTACTTC
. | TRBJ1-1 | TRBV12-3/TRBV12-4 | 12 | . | CASSPRTERAFF | TGTGCCAGCAGTCCCAGGACAGAGAGGGCTTTCTTT
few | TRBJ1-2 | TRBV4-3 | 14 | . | CASSQDRRAGGYTF | TGCGCCAGCAGCCAAGATAGGAGGGCTGGAGGCTACACCTTC
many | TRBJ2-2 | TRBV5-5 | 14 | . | CASSLLGDTGELFF | TGTGCCAGCAGCTTGTTAGGGGACACCGGGGAGCTGTTTTTT
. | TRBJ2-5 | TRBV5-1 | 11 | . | CASRYRETQYF | TGCGCCAGCAGGTACCGAGAGACCCAGTACTTC
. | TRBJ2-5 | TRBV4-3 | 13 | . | CASSQGYGETQYF | TGCGCCAGCAGCCAAGGGTACGGGGAGACCCAGTACTTC
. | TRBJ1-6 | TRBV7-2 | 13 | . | CASSWSYNSPLHF | TGTGCCAGCAGTTGGTCCTATAATTCACCCCTCCACTTT
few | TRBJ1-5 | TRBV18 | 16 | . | CASSPDNQGSNQPQHF | TGTGCCAGCTCACCAGATAACCAGGGGAGCAATCAGCCCCAGCATTTT
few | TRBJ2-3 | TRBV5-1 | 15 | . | CASSFGGSSLDTQYF | TGCGCCAGCAGCTTTGGTGGCAGTAGTTTGGATACGCAGTATTTT
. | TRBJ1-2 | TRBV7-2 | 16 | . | CASSLRAALAQGGYTF | TGTGCCAGCAGCCTCAGGGCAGCCCTAGCCCAAGGTGGCTACACCTTC
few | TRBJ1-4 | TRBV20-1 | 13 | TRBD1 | CSARQGSEERLFF | TGCAGTGCCAGACAGGGGTCGGAAGAAAGACTGTTTTTT
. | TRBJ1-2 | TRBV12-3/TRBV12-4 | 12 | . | CASSNGAYGYTF | TGTGCCAGCAGTAACGGGGCTTATGGCTACACCTTC